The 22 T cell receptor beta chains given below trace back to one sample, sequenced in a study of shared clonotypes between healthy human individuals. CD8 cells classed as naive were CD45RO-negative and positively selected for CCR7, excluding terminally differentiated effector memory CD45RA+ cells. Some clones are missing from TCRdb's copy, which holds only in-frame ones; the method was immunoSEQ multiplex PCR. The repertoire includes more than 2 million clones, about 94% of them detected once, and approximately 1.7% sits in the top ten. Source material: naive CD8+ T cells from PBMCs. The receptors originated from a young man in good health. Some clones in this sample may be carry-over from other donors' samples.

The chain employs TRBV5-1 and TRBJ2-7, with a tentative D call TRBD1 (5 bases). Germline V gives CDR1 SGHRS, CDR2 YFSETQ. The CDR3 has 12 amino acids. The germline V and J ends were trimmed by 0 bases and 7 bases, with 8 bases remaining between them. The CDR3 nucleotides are TGCGCCAGCAGCTTGGACAGGCGGGAGCAGTACTTC. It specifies CASSLDRREQYF.

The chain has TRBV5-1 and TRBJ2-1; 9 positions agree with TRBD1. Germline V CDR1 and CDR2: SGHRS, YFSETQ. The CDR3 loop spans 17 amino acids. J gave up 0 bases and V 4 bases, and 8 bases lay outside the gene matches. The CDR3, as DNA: TGCGCCAGCAGCCACGGACAGGGGCGCCACTCCTACAATGAGCAGTTCTTC. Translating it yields CASSHGQGRHSYNEQFF.

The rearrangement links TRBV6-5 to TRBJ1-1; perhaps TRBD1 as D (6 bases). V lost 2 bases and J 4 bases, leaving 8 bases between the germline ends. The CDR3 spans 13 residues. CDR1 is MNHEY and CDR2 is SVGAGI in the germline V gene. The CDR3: CASSYGDTTEAFF. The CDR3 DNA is TGTGCCAGCAGTTACGGGGACACCACTGAAGCTTTCTTT.

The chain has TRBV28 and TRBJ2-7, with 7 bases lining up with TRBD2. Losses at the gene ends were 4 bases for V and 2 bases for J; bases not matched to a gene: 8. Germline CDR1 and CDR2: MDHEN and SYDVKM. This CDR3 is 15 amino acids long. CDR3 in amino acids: CASSWGGLATYEQYF. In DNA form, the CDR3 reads TGTGCCAGCAGTTGGGGGGGACTGGCTACCTACGAGCAGTACTTC.

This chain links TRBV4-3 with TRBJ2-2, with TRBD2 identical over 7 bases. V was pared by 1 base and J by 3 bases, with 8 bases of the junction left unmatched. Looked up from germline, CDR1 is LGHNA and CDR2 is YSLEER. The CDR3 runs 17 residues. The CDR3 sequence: CASSQGWPTSDTGELFF. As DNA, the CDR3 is TGCGCCAGCAGCCAAGGGTGGCCAACTAGCGACACCGGGGAGCTGTTTTTT.

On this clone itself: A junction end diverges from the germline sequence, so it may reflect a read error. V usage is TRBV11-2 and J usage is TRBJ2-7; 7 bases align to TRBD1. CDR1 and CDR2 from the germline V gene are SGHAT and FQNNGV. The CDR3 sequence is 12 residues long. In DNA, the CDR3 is TGTGCCAGCAGCTTACCCCGGGACAGCCTCCAATTC. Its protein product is CASSLPRDSLQF.

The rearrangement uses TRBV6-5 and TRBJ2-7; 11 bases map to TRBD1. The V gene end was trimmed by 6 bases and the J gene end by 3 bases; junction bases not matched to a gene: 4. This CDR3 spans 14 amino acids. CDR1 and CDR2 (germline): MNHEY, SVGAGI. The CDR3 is CASSPGQGVYEQYF. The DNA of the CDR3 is TGTGCCAGCAGCCCGGGACAGGGGGTCTACGAGCAGTACTTC.

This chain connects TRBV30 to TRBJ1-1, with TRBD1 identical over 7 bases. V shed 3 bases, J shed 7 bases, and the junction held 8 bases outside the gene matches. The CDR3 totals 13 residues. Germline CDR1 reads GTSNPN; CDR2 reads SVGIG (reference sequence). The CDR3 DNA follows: TGTGCCTGGAGGCTGACAGGGCGGAGTGAAGCTTTCTTT. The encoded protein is CAWRLTGRSEAFF.

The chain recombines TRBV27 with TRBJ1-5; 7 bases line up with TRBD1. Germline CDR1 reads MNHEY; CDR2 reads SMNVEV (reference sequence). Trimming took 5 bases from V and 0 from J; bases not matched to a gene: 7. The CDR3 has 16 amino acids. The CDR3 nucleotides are TGTGCCAGCAGTCCGGGGACAGCCGGTAGCAATCAGCCCCAGCATTTT. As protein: CASSPGTAGSNQPQHF.

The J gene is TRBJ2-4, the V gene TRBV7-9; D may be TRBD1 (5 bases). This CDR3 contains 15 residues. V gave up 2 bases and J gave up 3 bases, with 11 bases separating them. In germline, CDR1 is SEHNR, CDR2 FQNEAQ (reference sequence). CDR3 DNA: TGTGCCAGCAGCTTAAAAGGGGCCGGCAAAAACATTCAGTACTTC. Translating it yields CASSLKGAGKNIQYF.

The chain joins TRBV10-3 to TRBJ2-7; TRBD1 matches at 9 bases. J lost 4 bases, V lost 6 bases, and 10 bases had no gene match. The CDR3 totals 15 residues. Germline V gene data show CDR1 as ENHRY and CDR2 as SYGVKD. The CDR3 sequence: CAIRGEGQGRYEQYF. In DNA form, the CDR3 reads TGTGCCATCAGGGGGGAAGGACAGGGGCGGTACGAGCAGTACTTC.

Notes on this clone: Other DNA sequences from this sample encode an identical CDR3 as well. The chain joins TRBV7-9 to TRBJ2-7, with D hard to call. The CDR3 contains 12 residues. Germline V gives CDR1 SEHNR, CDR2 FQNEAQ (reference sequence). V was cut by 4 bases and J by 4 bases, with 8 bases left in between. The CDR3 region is CASSYGSYEQYF. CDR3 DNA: TGTGCCAGCAGCTACGGATCTTACGAGCAGTACTTC.

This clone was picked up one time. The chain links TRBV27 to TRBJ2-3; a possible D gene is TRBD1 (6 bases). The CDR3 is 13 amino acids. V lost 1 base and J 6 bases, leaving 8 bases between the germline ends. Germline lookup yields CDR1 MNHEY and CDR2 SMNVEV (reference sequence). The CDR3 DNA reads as TGTGCCAGCAGTTTATACAGGGCGGATACGCAGTATTTT. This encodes CASSLYRADTQYF.

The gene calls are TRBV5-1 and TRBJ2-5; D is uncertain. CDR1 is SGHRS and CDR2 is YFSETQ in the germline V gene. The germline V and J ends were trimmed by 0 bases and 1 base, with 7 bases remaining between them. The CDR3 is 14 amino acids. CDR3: CASSLARSQETQYF. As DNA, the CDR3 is TGCGCCAGCAGCTTGGCGCGTTCCCAAGAGACCCAGTACTTC. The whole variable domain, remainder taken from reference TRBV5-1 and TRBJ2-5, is KAGVTQTPRYLIKTRGQQVTLSCSPISGHRSVSWYQQTPGQGLQFLFEYFSETQRNKGNFPGRFSGRQFSNSRSEMNVSTLELGDSALYLCASSLARSQETQYFGPGTRLLVL.

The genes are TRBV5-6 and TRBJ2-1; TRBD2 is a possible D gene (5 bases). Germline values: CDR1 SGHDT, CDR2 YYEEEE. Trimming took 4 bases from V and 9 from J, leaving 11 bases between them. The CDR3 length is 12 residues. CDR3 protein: CASSLGSSEQFF. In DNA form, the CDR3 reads TGTGCCAGCAGCCTAGGGAGCTCTGAGCAGTTCTTC.

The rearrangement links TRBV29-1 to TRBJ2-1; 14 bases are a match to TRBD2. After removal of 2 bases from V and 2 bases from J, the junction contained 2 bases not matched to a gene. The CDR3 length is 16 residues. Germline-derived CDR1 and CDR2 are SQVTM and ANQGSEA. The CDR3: CSVEWGLAGAYNEQFF. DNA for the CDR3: TGCAGCGTTGAATGGGGACTAGCGGGAGCCTACAATGAGCAGTTCTTC.

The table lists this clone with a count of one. CDR3: CASSAGQAPFPHQETQYF. The CDR3 DNA sequence: TGTGCCAGCAGCGCAGGACAAGCCCCTTTCCCGCACCAAGAGACCCAGTACTTC. This chain joins TRBV9 and TRBJ2-5; D might be TRBD1 (5 bases). The germline gives CDR1 SGDLS, CDR2 YYNGEE. V was clipped by 3 bases and J by 0 bases, with 21 bases between them. The CDR3 extends over 18 amino acids.

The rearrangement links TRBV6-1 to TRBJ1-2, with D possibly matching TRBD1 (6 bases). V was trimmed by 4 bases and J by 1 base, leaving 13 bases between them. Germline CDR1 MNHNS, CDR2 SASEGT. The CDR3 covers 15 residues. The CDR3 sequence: CASSARDTVNYGYTF. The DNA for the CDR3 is TGTGCCAGCAGTGCAAGGGACACCGTTAACTATGGCTACACCTTC.

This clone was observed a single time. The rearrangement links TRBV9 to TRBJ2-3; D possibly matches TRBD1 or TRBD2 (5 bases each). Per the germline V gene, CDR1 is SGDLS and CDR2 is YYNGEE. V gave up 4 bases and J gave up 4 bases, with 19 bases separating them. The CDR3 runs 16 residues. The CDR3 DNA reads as TGTGCCAGCAGCACCAGTGCCAGGGACGTTTCAGATACGCAGTATTTT. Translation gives CASSTSARDVSDTQYF.

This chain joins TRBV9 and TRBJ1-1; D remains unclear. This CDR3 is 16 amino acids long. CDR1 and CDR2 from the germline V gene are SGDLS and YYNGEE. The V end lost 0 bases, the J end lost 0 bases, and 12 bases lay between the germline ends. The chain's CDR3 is CASSVEERGMNTEAFF. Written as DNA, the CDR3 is TGTGCCAGCAGCGTAGAGGAGAGAGGGATGAACACTGAAGCTTTCTTT. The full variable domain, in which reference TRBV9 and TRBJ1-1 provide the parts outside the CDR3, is DSGVTQTPKHLITATGQRVTLRCSPRSGDLSVYWYQQSLDQGLQFLIQYYNGEERAKGNILERFSAQQFPDLHSELNLSSLELGDSALYFCASSVEERGMNTEAFFGQGTRLTVV.

CDR3 amino acids: CASSYNRGRAPLHF. CDR3 DNA: TGTGCCAGCAGTTACAATAGGGGGCGGGCACCCCTCCACTTT. This chain connects TRBV6-5 to TRBJ1-6; 7 bases match TRBD1. This CDR3 spans 14 amino acids. Trimming removed 2 bases from V and 11 bases from J; junction bases left unmatched: 6. Germline CDR1 reads MNHEY; CDR2 reads SVGAGI.

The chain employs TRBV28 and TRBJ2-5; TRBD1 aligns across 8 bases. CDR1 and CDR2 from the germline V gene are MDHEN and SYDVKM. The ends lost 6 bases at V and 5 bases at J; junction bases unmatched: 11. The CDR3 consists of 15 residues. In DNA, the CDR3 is TGTGCCAGCAGACCTGGACAGGGTCTATGGGAGACCCAGTACTTC. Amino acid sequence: CASRPGQGLWETQYF. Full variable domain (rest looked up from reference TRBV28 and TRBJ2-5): DVKVTQSSRYLVKRTGEKVFLECVQDMDHENMFWYRQDPGLGLRLIYFSYDVKMKEKGDIPEGYSVSREKKERFSLILESASTNQTSMYLCASRPGQGLWETQYFGPGTRLLVL.